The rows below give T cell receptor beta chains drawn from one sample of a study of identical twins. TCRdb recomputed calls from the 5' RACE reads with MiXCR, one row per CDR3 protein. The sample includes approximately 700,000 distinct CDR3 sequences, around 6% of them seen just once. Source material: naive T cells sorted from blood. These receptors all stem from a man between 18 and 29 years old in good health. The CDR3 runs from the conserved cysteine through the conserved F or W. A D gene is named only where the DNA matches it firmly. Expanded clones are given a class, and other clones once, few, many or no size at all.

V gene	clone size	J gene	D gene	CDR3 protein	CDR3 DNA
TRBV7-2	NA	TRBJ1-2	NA	CASSLGTPNYGYTF	TGTGCCAGCAGCTTAGGGACGCCTAACTATGGCTACACCTTC
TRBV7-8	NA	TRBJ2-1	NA	CASSLAPGSLWSEQFF	TGTGCCAGCAGCTTAGCGCCCGGGAGCCTATGGAGTGAGCAGTTCTTC
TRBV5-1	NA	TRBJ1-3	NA	CASQDRPGNTIYF	TGCGCCAGCCAAGACAGGCCTGGAAACACCATATATTTT
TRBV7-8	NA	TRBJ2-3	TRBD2	CASSLLAGGIDTQYF	TGTGCCAGCAGCTTACTAGCGGGAGGTATAGATACGCAGTATTTT
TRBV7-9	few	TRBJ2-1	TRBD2	CASSLRGREAGNEQFF	TGTGCCAGCAGCTTACGCGGGCGGGAGGCGGGCAATGAGCAGTTCTTC
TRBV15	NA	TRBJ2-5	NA	CATSRDGGAFETQYF	TGTGCCACCAGCAGAGACGGAGGGGCCTTCGAGACCCAGTACTTC
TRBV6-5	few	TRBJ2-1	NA	CASSYIGRDYNEQFF	TGTGCCAGCAGTTATATTGGACGGGACTACAATGAGCAGTTCTTC
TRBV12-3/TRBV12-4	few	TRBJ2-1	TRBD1	CASSRAGTGLDEQFF	TGTGCCAGCAGCCGAGCCGGGACAGGGTTAGATGAGCAGTTCTTC
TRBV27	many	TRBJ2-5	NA	CASSPTRRAQYF	TGTGCCAGCAGTCCGACCAGACGGGCCCAGTACTTC
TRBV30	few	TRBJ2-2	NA	CAWSGGRSSAAGELFF	TGTGCCTGGTCAGGAGGGCGTTCCTCGGCGGCCGGGGAGCTGTTTTTT
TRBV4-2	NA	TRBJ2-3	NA	CASSQDSGRDFTDTQYF	TGTGCCAGCAGCCAAGATAGCGGCAGGGATTTTACAGATACGCAGTATTTT
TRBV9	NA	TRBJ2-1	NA	CASSVTGETSYNEQFF	TGTGCCAGCAGCGTAACTGGGGAGACCTCCTACAATGAGCAGTTCTTC
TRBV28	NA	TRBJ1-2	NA	CATQQGGYTF	TGTGCCACACAGCAGGGTGGCTACACCTTC
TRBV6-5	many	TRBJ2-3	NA	CASSYSASGTDTQYF	TGTGCCAGCAGTTACTCTGCTAGCGGCACAGATACGCAGTATTTT
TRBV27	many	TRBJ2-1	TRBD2	CASSLSSPSGRNYNEQFF	TGTGCCAGCAGTTTATCTTCTCCTAGCGGGAGAAATTACAATGAGCAGTTCTTC
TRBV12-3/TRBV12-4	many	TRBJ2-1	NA	CASGPGPTHNEQFF	TGTGCCAGCGGCCCGGGTCCGACGCACAATGAGCAGTTCTTC
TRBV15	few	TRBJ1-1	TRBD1	CATSADRDPEAFF	TGTGCCACCAGCGCGGACAGGGACCCTGAAGCTTTCTTT
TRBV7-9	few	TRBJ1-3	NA	CASSPGSVAGNTIYF	TGTGCCAGCAGCCCAGGATCCGTCGCTGGAAACACCATATATTTT
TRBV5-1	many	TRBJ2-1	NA	CASRYRLMGSNEQFF	TGCGCCAGCAGGTATCGACTAATGGGGTCCAATGAGCAGTTCTTC
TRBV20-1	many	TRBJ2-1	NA	CSAGLPDSSYNEQFF	TGCAGTGCTGGATTGCCAGATAGCTCCTACAATGAGCAGTTCTTC
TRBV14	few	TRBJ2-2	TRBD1	CASSRYRGNTGELFF	TGTGCCAGCAGCCGCTACAGGGGGAACACCGGGGAGCTGTTTTTT
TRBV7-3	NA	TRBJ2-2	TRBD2	CASSLLGGASGFGTGELFF	TGTGCCAGCAGCTTACTCGGCGGTGCTAGCGGGTTCGGCACCGGGGAGCTGTTTTTT
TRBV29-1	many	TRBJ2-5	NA	CSLYSGSFLETQYF	TGCAGCCTCTATAGCGGTAGTTTTCTGGAGACCCAGTACTTC
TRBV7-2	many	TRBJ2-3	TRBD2	CASSSASGRPTDTQYF	TGTGCCAGCAGCTCGGCTAGCGGGAGACCAACAGATACGCAGTATTTT
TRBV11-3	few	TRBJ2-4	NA	CASSPRRQNNIQYF	TGTGCCAGCAGCCCCAGGCGGCAGAACAACATTCAGTACTTC
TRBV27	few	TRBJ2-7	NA	CASSPVTGADGEQYF	TGTGCCAGCAGTCCTGTTACCGGGGCGGACGGTGAGCAGTACTTC
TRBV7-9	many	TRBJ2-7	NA	CASSTRGWGEQYF	TGTGCCAGCAGCACCAGGGGCTGGGGCGAGCAGTACTTC
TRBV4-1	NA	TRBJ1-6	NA	CASSQDQGTPLHF	TGCGCCAGCAGCCAAGATCAGGGAACACCCCTCCACTTT
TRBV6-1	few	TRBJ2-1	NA	CASNANRRGVNEQFF	TGTGCCAGCAACGCTAATCGGAGAGGGGTCAATGAGCAGTTCTTC
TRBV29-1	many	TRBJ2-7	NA	CSVIRYEQYF	TGCAGCGTTATCCGCTACGAGCAGTACTTC
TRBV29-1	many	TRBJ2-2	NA	CSVDSHPNTGELFF	TGCAGCGTTGATTCCCACCCCAACACCGGGGAGCTGTTTTTT
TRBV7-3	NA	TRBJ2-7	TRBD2	CASSTGLARLEQYF	TGTGCCAGCAGCACGGGACTAGCGAGGCTCGAGCAGTACTTC
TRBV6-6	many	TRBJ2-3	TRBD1	CASSSGTGGYF	TGTGCCAGCAGTTCGGGGACAGGGGGGTATTTT
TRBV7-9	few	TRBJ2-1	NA	CAVPGFSYNEQFF	TGTGCCGTCCCGGGTTTCTCCTACAATGAGCAGTTCTTC
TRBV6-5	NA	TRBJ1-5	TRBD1	CASSYGTVTQPQHF	TGTGCCAGCAGTTACGGGACAGTAACTCAGCCCCAGCATTTT
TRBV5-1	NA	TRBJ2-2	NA	CASSLRDQLQNTGELFF	TGCGCCAGCAGCTTGCGGGACCAACTTCAGAACACCGGGGAGCTGTTTTTT
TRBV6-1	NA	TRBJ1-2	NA	CASSAGRGYTF	TGTGCCAGCAGTGCGGGACGTGGCTACACCTTC
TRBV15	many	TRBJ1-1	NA	CATSRRGGWRTEAFF	TGTGCCACCAGCAGACGAGGGGGTTGGCGCACTGAAGCTTTCTTT
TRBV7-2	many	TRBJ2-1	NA	CASSLTGSVTYNEQFF	TGTGCCAGCAGCCTAACAGGTAGCGTGACCTACAATGAGCAGTTCTTC
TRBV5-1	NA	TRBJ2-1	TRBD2	CASSPGLAEEQFF	TGCGCCAGCAGCCCGGGACTAGCGGAGGAGCAGTTCTTC
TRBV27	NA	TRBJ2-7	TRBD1	CASSLSGTVSSYEQYF	TGTGCCAGCAGTTTATCGGGGACAGTTAGCTCCTACGAGCAGTACTTC
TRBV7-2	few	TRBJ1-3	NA	CASSFPGSGNTIYF	TGTGCCAGCAGCTTTCCGGGCTCTGGAAACACCATATATTTT
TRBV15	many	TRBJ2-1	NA	CATSKDPPGSYNEQFF	TGTGCCACCAGCAAAGACCCGCCTGGCTCCTACAATGAGCAGTTCTTC
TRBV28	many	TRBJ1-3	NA	CASIRGNTIYF	TGTGCCAGCATAAGGGGAAACACCATATATTTT
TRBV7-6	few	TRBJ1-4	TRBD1	CASSSLGQGGREKLFF	TGTGCCAGCAGCTCGTTGGGACAGGGAGGGAGAGAAAAACTGTTTTTT
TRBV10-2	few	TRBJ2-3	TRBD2	CASSLAGVVQYF	TGCGCCAGCAGTTTAGCGGGAGTTGTGCAGTATTTT
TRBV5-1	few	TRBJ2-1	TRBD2	CASSPEGVVAGDLEQFF	TGCGCCAGCAGCCCGGAGGGAGTGGTAGCGGGAGATCTTGAGCAGTTCTTC